This TCR beta chain was captured by sequencing in a study of TIL therapy for anti-PD-1-resistant metastatic lung cancer. This CDR3 comprises 16 residues. Germline assignment: CDR1 SGHRS and CDR2 YFSETQ. V was trimmed by 4 bases and J by 8 bases, leaving 22 bases between them. This was the immunoSEQ v3 assay. Method: immunoSEQ multiplex PCR; TCRdb's copy keeps in-frame clones and lacks some. The sample has 10,000 to 15,000 clones, 58% seen once; the top ten hold about 7%. With respect to this clone: Antigen unknown. Additional DNA sequences in this sample encode the identical CDR3.

Time point defined: pre-treatment sample, taken before nivolumab and TIL therapy. Tumor tissue came from excised metastases, mostly pleural nodules or supraclavicular lymph nodes. Progressing patients received lymphodepletion, expanded TIL infusion and IL-2. Overall study findings and caveats: This highly selected cohort may not generalize to typical lung cancer patients.

J is TRBJ2-1 and V is TRBV5-1; weak D call: TRBD1 (8 bases). This receptor was identified in a person between 25 and 80 years old with non-small cell lung cancer. Material: tumor tissue, obtained at baseline. CDR3 sequence (DNA): TGCGCCAGCAGCGCGCGGGGATTTACAGGGGGGGATGAGCAGTTCTTC. Amino acid sequence: CASSARGFTGGDEQFF.